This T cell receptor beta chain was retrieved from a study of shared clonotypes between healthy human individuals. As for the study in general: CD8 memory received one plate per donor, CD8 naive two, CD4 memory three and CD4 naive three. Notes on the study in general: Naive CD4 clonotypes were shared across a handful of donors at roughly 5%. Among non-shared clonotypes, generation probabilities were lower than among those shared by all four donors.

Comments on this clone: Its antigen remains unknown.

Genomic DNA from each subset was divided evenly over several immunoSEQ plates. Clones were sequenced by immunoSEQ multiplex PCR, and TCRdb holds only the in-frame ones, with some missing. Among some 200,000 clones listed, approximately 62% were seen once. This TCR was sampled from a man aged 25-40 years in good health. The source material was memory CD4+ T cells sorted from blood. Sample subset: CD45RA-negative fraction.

The CDR3: CASRSGTQIEQFF. The CDR3 DNA is TGTGCCAGCAGGTCCGGGACCCAAATTGAGCAGTTCTTC. The chain employs TRBV14 and TRBJ2-1, with D possibly being TRBD1 or TRBD2 (5 bases each). The CDR3 totals 13 residues. Trimming removed 6 bases at V and 9 bases at J, with 15 bases between. Germline V CDR1 and CDR2: SGHDN, FVKESK.